A selection of T cell receptor beta chains follows, all from one sample in a study of OX40 agonist ivuxolimab in advanced cancers. Generated by immunoSEQ multiplex PCR, the TCRdb table keeps only in-frame clones and is missing some. The profile shows more than 55,000 clones, around 87% of them singletons. The material sequenced was CD4+ or CD8+ T cells sorted from blood, taken in a trial of the OX40 agonist ivuxolimab. The receptors come from an adult with an advanced solid tumor such as melanoma, head and neck, liver or kidney cancer. Each CDR3 is given with its conserved first and last residue. Each record gives: V gene, D gene, clone size, J gene, CDR3 protein, CDR3 DNA. D genes are given only for firm matches. Only part of the rows carry a size: once, few, many, or a class if the clone is expanded.

TRBV6-6,TRBD1,.,TRBJ1-2,CASSYPGQNYGYTF,TGTGCCAGCAGTTACCCGGGACAGAACTATGGCTACACCTTC
TRBV11-3,.,few,TRBJ1-6,CASSDGGPLHF,TGTGCCAGCAGCGACGGGGGGCCCCTCCACTTT
TRBV7-2,TRBD1,.,TRBJ2-5,CASSPDRSQETQYF,TGTGCCAGCAGCCCGGACAGGAGTCAAGAGACCCAGTACTTC
TRBV7-2,TRBD1,.,TRBJ2-7,CASSSQGARGEQYF,TGTGCCAGCAGCTCACAGGGGGCGCGGGGAGAGCAGTACTTC
TRBV28,TRBD1,.,TRBJ1-1,CASSPNRGLGNTEAFF,TGTGCCAGCAGCCCAAACAGGGGCCTCGGGAACACTGAAGCTTTCTTT
TRBV5-6,.,.,TRBJ2-1,CASSEDGTLRGNEQFF,TGTGCCAGCAGCGAGGACGGGACGCTCAGAGGCAATGAGCAGTTCTTC
TRBV5-1,.,.,TRBJ1-2,CASSLDEGIVGYTF,TGCGCCAGCAGCTTGGACGAGGGGATAGTGGGCTACACCTTC
TRBV7-8,TRBD1,.,TRBJ2-5,CASSNRQGFSETQYF,TGTGCCAGCAGCAACCGACAGGGGTTTTCAGAGACCCAGTACTTC
TRBV7-3,.,.,TRBJ1-1,CASSAGQNTEAFF,TGTGCCAGCAGCGCGGGACAGAACACTGAAGCTTTCTTT
TRBV9,TRBD2,.,TRBJ2-7,CASSKRGATYEQYF,TGTGCCAGCAGCAAGCGGGGGGCAACCTACGAGCAGTACTTC
TRBV7-9,.,.,TRBJ1-5,CASSLGSGKDQPQHF,TGTGCCAGCAGCTTAGGGTCCGGAAAAGATCAGCCCCAGCATTTT
TRBV19,.,.,TRBJ1-5,CATAPGVRQPQHF,TGTGCCACAGCCCCAGGGGTCCGTCAGCCCCAGCATTTT
TRBV5-4,TRBD2,.,TRBJ2-3,CASSSGGTASRADTQYF,TGTGCCAGCAGCTCGGGGGGGACGGCCAGCCGGGCAGATACGCAGTATTTT
TRBV19,.,.,TRBJ2-5,CASSILGSAETQYF,TGTGCCAGTAGTATCCTCGGTAGCGCGGAGACCCAGTACTTC
TRBV6-1,.,few,TRBJ1-1,CASSSAGAHTEAFF,TGTGCCAGCAGTTCAGCCGGGGCTCACACTGAAGCTTTCTTT
TRBV9,.,.,TRBJ1-3,CASSVSWTGNTIYF,TGTGCCAGCAGCGTAAGTTGGACTGGAAACACCATATATTTT
TRBV27,.,once,TRBJ2-7,CASSLGRTYEQYF,TGTGCCAGCAGTTTAGGCCGGACCTACGAGCAGTACTTC
TRBV5-1,.,.,TRBJ1-3,CASSLDSGPGLGGNTIYF,TGCGCCAGCAGCTTGGACTCCGGACCGGGGTTGGGTGGAAACACCATATATTTT
TRBV9,.,.,TRBJ2-6,CASTRSVGVFGANVLTF,TGTGCCAGCACCCGTAGTGTAGGAGTCTTTGGGGCCAACGTCCTGACTTTC
TRBV4-3,.,.,TRBJ2-2,CASGMRDNPSGELFF,TGCGCCAGCGGCATGAGGGACAATCCCTCCGGGGAGCTGTTTTTT
TRBV7-3,.,.,TRBJ2-3,CASSPQGLVSTDTQYF,TGTGCCAGCAGCCCCCAAGGTCTAGTCAGCACAGATACGCAGTATTTT
TRBV7-7,TRBD2,once,TRBJ2-5,CASSLEGLAGVRKGTQYF,TGTGCCAGCAGCTTAGAAGGACTAGCGGGGGTTCGAAAGGGGACCCAGTACTTC
TRBV5-1,TRBD2,.,TRBJ2-3,CASSFAVAGGTDTQYF,TGCGCCAGCAGCTTTGCAGTTGCGGGGGGCACAGATACGCAGTATTTT
TRBV10-3,.,.,TRBJ2-3,CAISGTGIRDTQYF,TGTGCCATCAGTGGTACAGGGATAAGAGATACGCAGTATTTT
TRBV29-1,.,.,TRBJ1-3,CSVDAGNTIYF,TGCAGCGTTGACGCCGGAAACACCATATATTTT
TRBV29-1,.,.,TRBJ1-1,CSVVGQGRRTEAFF,TGCAGCGTTGTGGGGCAGGGGCGGAGGACTGAAGCTTTCTTT
TRBV2,.,.,TRBJ2-2,CASSEEGRTGELFF,TGTGCCAGCAGTGAGGAAGGACGCACCGGGGAGCTGTTTTTT
TRBV6-4,.,.,TRBJ1-5,CASSWTAGNQPQHF,TGTGCCAGCAGTTGGACCGCGGGCAATCAGCCCCAGCATTTT
TRBV21-1,.,.,TRBJ2-3,CASSKGKIGGADTQYF,TGTGCCAGCAGCAAAGGAAAGATAGGGGGCGCAGATACGCAGTATTTT
TRBV4-2,.,.,TRBJ2-5,CASSQEWGETQYF,TGTGCCAGCAGCCAAGAATGGGGTGAGACCCAGTACTTC
TRBV6-5,.,.,TRBJ1-1,CASIGYTEAFF,TGTGCCAGCATTGGATACACTGAAGCTTTCTTT
TRBV14,TRBD2,.,TRBJ2-7,CASSHGGSSGRAGEQYF,TGTGCCAGCAGCCACGGGGGTTCGAGCGGGAGGGCCGGCGAGCAGTACTTC
TRBV7-2,.,.,TRBJ1-5,CASSPPGRTGGPQHF,TGTGCCAGCAGCCCCCCTGGAAGAACCGGTGGGCCCCAGCATTTT
TRBV4-1,.,.,TRBJ2-2,CASSQEQASAGELFF,TGCGCCAGCAGCCAAGAGCAAGCTAGCGCCGGGGAGCTGTTTTTT
TRBV6-5,TRBD1,.,TRBJ2-7,CASTPPGQGYEQYF,TGTGCCAGCACCCCTCCGGGACAGGGGTACGAGCAGTACTTC
TRBV10-3,.,.,TRBJ2-7,CAISETGATYEQYF,TGTGCCATCAGCGAGACAGGAGCGACCTACGAGCAGTACTTC
TRBV28,.,.,TRBJ1-5,CAIDSGNQPQHF,TGTGCCATCGACAGTGGAAATCAGCCCCAGCATTTT
TRBV28,.,.,TRBJ2-7,CASRPTDRHSYEQYF,TGTGCCAGCAGGCCGACGGACAGACACTCCTACGAGCAGTACTTC
TRBV28,.,.,TRBJ2-6,CASSFGSGANVLTF,TGTGCCAGCAGTTTCGGCTCTGGGGCCAACGTCCTGACTTTC
TRBV2,TRBD1,.,TRBJ1-1,CASSGVTGLNTEAFF,TGTGCCAGCAGTGGGGTGACAGGGCTGAACACTGAAGCTTTCTTT
TRBV7-2,.,.,TRBJ2-3,CASSLVWGRVDTQYF,TGTGCCAGCAGCTTAGTTTGGGGGCGGGTAGATACGCAGTATTTT
TRBV28,.,.,TRBJ2-7,CATQGFSASYEQYF,TGTGCCACTCAGGGTTTCAGCGCGTCCTACGAGCAGTACTTC
TRBV6-1,.,few,TRBJ1-5,CASSEFERAQHF,TGTGCCAGCAGTGAATTTGAGCGGGCCCAGCATTTT
TRBV28,.,.,TRBJ1-2,CASRYSGGYTF,TGTGCCAGCCGATATTCGGGTGGCTACACCTTC
TRBV28,.,.,TRBJ2-1,CASSSPLRSTLISYNEQFF,TGTGCCAGCAGTTCCCCTCTACGGAGCACCCTGATCTCCTACAATGAGCAGTTCTTC
TRBV7-9,.,.,TRBJ2-7,CASGHGTTEQYF,TGTGCCAGCGGTCATGGGACGACCGAGCAGTACTTC
TRBV5-5,.,.,TRBJ2-1,CASSSTGVSYNEQFF,TGTGCCAGCAGCTCTACTGGGGTATCCTACAATGAGCAGTTCTTC
TRBV9,.,.,TRBJ2-2,CASSLEGGVAGELFF,TGTGCCAGCAGCCTAGAAGGGGGTGTAGCCGGGGAGCTGTTTTTT
TRBV7-2,.,once,TRBJ1-4,CASSRRTGQNEKLFF,TGTGCCAGCAGCCGAAGAACGGGCCAGAATGAAAAACTGTTTTTT
TRBV6-6,.,.,TRBJ2-5,CASSVDSASETQYF,TGTGCCAGCAGTGTGGACAGCGCTAGCGAGACCCAGTACTTC
TRBV11-1,.,.,TRBJ2-1,CASSLPGVNEQFF,TGTGCCAGCAGCTTACCAGGGGTTAATGAGCAGTTCTTC